This T cell receptor beta chain appears in the sequencing data of a study of shared clonotypes between healthy human individuals. Every immunoSEQ plate was one replicate of a subset's evenly spread DNA. Replicate sorted-subset PCRs were loaded with 150 to 250 ng DNA, 31,000 or so T cell genomes. The method was immunoSEQ multiplex PCR; TCRdb's version includes in-frame clones alone and lacks a portion of them. The table lists hundreds of thousands of clones, around 97% of them singletons. This clone occurred once. The split of CD4+ cells yielded CD45RA+ naive and CD45RA-negative memory subsets. Germline CDR1 SEHNR, CDR2 FQNEAQ (reference sequence). With V trimmed by 5 bases and J by 4 bases, 4 bases remained unmatched. There are 14 residues in the CDR3.

The chain links TRBV7-9 to TRBJ2-7; TRBD1 matches at 11 bases. This clonotype was obtained from a woman aged 30 to 39 in good health. Sequenced: naive CD4+ T cells sorted from blood. The subset: CD45RA+ positively selected. CDR3 sequence: CASSRTGGLYEQYF. The DNA of the CDR3 is TGTGCCAGCAGCCGGACAGGGGGCCTTTACGAGCAGTACTTC.